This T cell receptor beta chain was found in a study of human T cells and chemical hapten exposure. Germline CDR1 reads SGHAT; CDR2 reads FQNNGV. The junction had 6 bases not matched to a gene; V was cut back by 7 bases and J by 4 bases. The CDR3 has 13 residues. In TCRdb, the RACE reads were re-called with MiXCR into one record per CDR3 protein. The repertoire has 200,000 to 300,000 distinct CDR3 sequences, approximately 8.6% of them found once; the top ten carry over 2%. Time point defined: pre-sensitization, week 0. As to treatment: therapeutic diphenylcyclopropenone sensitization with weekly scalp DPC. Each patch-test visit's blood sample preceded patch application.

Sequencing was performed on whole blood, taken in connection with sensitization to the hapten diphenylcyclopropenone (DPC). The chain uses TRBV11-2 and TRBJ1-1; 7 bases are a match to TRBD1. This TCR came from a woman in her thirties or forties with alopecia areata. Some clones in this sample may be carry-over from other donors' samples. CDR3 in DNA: TGTGCCAGCACCGGACAGGAGGGCACTGAAGCTTTCTTT. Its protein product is CASTGQEGTEAFF.